The next 2 T cell receptor beta chains were all read from a single sample in a study of CD8+ T cells in alopecia areata. Reverse transcription of extracted RNA yielded cDNA, which provided the sequencing template. The repertoire was sequenced with immunoSEQ multiplex PCR; TCRdb's copy has only in-frame clones and lacks some. Of 65,000 to 75,000 clones in the sample, approximately 46% were seen once. The source material was CD8+ T cells sorted from blood, sampled at week 0. Source of these receptors: a human donor with alopecia areata.

The J gene is TRBJ2-3, the V gene TRBV30, with D tentatively TRBD2 (7 bases). V was clipped by 3 bases and J by 0 bases, with 13 bases between them. CDR1 and CDR2 (germline): GTSNPN, SVGIG (reference sequence). This CDR3 has 15 amino acids. The CDR3 reads CAWRGGVISTDTQYF. The CDR3 DNA follows: TGTGCCTGGAGAGGGGGGGTAATAAGCACAGATACGCAGTATTTT.

This clone was seen only a few times. This chain connects TRBV25-1 to TRBJ2-7, with TRBD1 as a possible D gene (6 bases). Trimming took off 3 bases at V and 0 bases at J, with 15 bases between the two ends. The CDR3 sequence is 16 residues long. Germline CDR1 reads MGHDK; CDR2 reads SYGVNS. The chain's CDR3 is CASSDRQDGPSYEQYF. The CDR3 DNA follows: TGTGCCAGCAGTGACCGACAGGACGGACCCTCCTACGAGCAGTACTTC.